The 20 T cell receptor beta chains reported below all come from one sample, sequenced in a study of T cell responses to AZD1222 COVID-19 vaccine. Method: immunoSEQ multiplex PCR; TCRdb's copy keeps in-frame clones and lacks some. Seen here are 150,000 to 200,000 clones, approximately 90% observed once, and the top ten hold less than 3%. The input for sequencing was peripheral blood, taken on day 0 of AZD1222 vaccination. These receptors all stem from an adult in good health.

This clone was detected a few times. The CDR3 loop is CATAPGLANEQFF. The CDR3 DNA reads as TGTGCCACTGCCCCGGGACTCGCCAATGAGCAGTTCTTC. This chain joins TRBV2 and TRBJ2-1; a weak D match, TRBD2 (6 bases). Trimming left V 10 bases short and J 6 bases short, with 16 bases between. Germline assignment: CDR1 SNHLY and CDR2 FYNNEI. The CDR3 loop spans 13 amino acids.

V gene TRBV19 combines with J gene TRBJ2-2, with D possibly TRBD1 on 5 matching bases. The ends were cut back, 3 bases at V and 6 bases at J, with 11 bases in the middle. The CDR3 extends over 14 amino acids. CDR1 and CDR2 (germline): LNHDA, SQIVND (reference sequence). CDR3 residues: CASSMVGAAGELFF. DNA of the CDR3: TGTGCCAGTAGTATGGTTGGGGCCGCCGGGGAGCTGTTTTTT.

The chain uses TRBV5-5 and TRBJ1-6, with 7 positions matching TRBD1. The V segment lost 0 bases and the J segment 0 bases; nucleotides outside the gene matches: 9. CDR1 and CDR2 (germline): SGHKS, YYEKEE (reference sequence). The CDR3 is 19 residues long. CDR3 nucleotides: TGTGCCAGCAGCTTGGAATCAGGACAGGCAAGCTCCTATAATTCACCCCTCCACTTT. It yields the protein CASSLESGQASSYNSPLHF.

The J gene is TRBJ2-1, the V gene TRBV5-1, with a tentative D call TRBD1 (5 bases). The germline V gene encodes CDR1 SGHRS and CDR2 YFSETQ. The V and J ends lost 4 bases and 2 bases respectively, with 10 bases between them. CDR3 length: 14 residues. The CDR3 coding sequence is TGCGCCAGCAGCCCGGACACTACCTACAATGAGCAGTTCTTC. This codes for CASSPDTTYNEQFF.

J is TRBJ2-7 and V is TRBV5-4; D perhaps matches TRBD2 (6 bases). The V gene's germline CDR1 is SGHNT and CDR2 YYREEE (reference sequence). The ends were cut back, 4 bases at V and 7 bases at J, with 18 bases in the middle. The CDR3 is made up of 14 amino acids. The CDR3 nucleotides are TGTGCCAGCAGCGCCGGGACTGTAAATGGGGAGCAGTACTTC. Residues: CASSAGTVNGEQYF.

This clone was seen a few times. This chain connects TRBV4-1 to TRBJ2-3; 10 bases align to TRBD2. Trimming at V came to 1 base and at J to 6 bases, leaving 7 bases not matched to a gene. This CDR3 comprises 16 residues. Germline V lookup: CDR1 MGHRA, CDR2 YSYEKL. In DNA form, the CDR3 reads TGCGCCAGCAGCCAAGGGGCCAGTAGCGGGGGGGATACGCAGTATTTT. The encoded protein is CASSQGASSGGDTQYF.

The chain recombines TRBV19 with TRBJ1-2, with D maybe TRBD1 (6 bases). The CDR3 is made up of 13 amino acids. V was pared by 6 bases and J by 8 bases, with 16 bases between. CDR1 is LNHDA, CDR2 SQIVND, per germline (reference sequence). The CDR3 here is CASRARGTEGYTF. CDR3 nucleotide sequence: TGTGCCAGTAGGGCCAGGGGAACGGAAGGCTACACCTTC.

This clone was recorded a few times. This sequence joins TRBV5-1 and TRBJ2-7; TRBD1 or TRBD2 may be the D gene (5 bases each). CDR1 SGHRS and CDR2 YFSETQ come from the germline V gene. The V and J ends lost 4 bases and 6 bases respectively, with 17 bases between them. The CDR3 is made up of 14 amino acids. CDR3 residues: CASSPGPATGEQYF. The CDR3 DNA follows: TGCGCCAGCAGCCCGGGACCCGCGACCGGCGAGCAGTACTTC.

The V call is TRBV19, the J call TRBJ2-3, with 14 bases matching TRBD2. Trimming took 8 bases from V and 2 from J; bases not matched to a gene: 3. Germline-derived CDR1 and CDR2 are LNHDA and SQIVND (reference sequence). CDR3 size: 15 residues. The CDR3 DNA follows: TGTGCCAGTGGGACTAGCGGGGGTTACACAGATACGCAGTATTTT. Protein: CASGTSGGYTDTQYF. Drawing the rest from reference TRBV19 and TRBJ2-3, the complete variable domain is DGGITQSPKYLFRKEGQNVTLSCEQNLNHDAMYWYRQDPGQGLRLIYYSQIVNDFQKGDIAEGYSVSREKKESFPLTVTSAQKNPTAFYLCASGTSGGYTDTQYFGPGTRLTVL.

V usage is TRBV7-8 and J usage is TRBJ2-1, with 12 bases aligning to TRBD2. Germline assignment: CDR1 SGHVS and CDR2 FQNEAQ. The CDR3 is 16 residues long. V lost 1 base to trimming and J lost 8 bases; unmatched junction nucleotides: 6. CDR3 sequence reads: CASSLGTSGVADEQFF. DNA of the CDR3: TGTGCCAGCAGCTTAGGGACTAGCGGGGTCGCGGATGAGCAGTTCTTC.

The chain couples TRBV6-5 to TRBJ1-4; no reliable D call. This CDR3 comprises 15 residues. The ends were cut back, 2 bases at V and 3 bases at J, with 10 bases in the middle. Germline V gene lookup returns CDR1 MNHEY and CDR2 SVGAGI. The chain's CDR3 is CASSYRAASNEKLFF. CDR3 sequence (DNA): TGTGCCAGCAGTTACCGGGCAGCTTCTAATGAAAAACTGTTTTTT.

The chain carries TRBV2 and TRBJ2-3; D is unclear. This CDR3 is 13 amino acids long. Germline V gives CDR1 SNHLY, CDR2 FYNNEI. The V end lost 2 bases, the J end lost 8 bases, and 11 bases lay between the germline ends. CDR3: CASSEQASGTQYF. The DNA for the CDR3 is TGTGCCAGCAGTGAACAAGCTTCGGGTACGCAGTATTTT.

V usage is TRBV4-3 and J usage is TRBJ1-5; D is possibly TRBD1 (5 bases). Trimming took 0 bases from V and 2 from J, leaving 11 bases between them. This CDR3 comprises 16 residues. Germline values: CDR1 LGHNA, CDR2 YSLEER. The chain's CDR3 is CASSQEWSRGNQPQHF. The CDR3 DNA reads TGCGCCAGCAGCCAAGAGTGGAGCAGGGGCAATCAGCCCCAGCATTTT.

The J gene is TRBJ1-2, the V gene TRBV7-8; D is perhaps TRBD1 (5 bases). V lost 6 bases to trimming and J lost 2 bases, with 10 bases between them. Germline CDR1 reads SGHVS; CDR2 reads FQNEAQ. CDR3 size: 13 residues. The CDR3 sequence is CASSSGQNYGYTF. Here the CDR3 DNA reads TGTGCCAGCAGTTCCGGACAAAACTATGGCTACACCTTC.

The V call is TRBV6-5, the J call TRBJ2-7, with D possibly being TRBD1 (6 bases). The length of the CDR3 is 14 residues. V was pared by 6 bases and J by 0 bases, with 12 bases between. The V gene's germline CDR1 is MNHEY and CDR2 SVGAGI. This CDR3 reads CASRWTAPSYEQYF. The CDR3 bases are TGTGCCAGCAGGTGGACAGCTCCCTCCTACGAGCAGTACTTC.

The chain carries TRBV19 and TRBJ1-5, with D perhaps TRBD1 (5 bases). Germline values: CDR1 LNHDA, CDR2 SQIVND (reference sequence). Trimming cost V 3 bases and J 7 bases, with 10 bases left between them. The CDR3 extends over 13 amino acids. CDR3 sequence (DNA): TGTGCCAGTAGTATTGTCCAGGGCCAGCCCCAGCATTTT. This encodes CASSIVQGQPQHF.

This chain links TRBV3-1 (or the pseudogene TRBV3-2) with TRBJ1-3, with no clear D. V was cut by 0 bases and J by 4 bases, with 10 bases left in between. The CDR3 spans 15 residues. From germline, CDR1 is LGHDT and CDR2 YNNKEL (reference sequence). The CDR3, as DNA: TGTGCCAGCAGCCAAGATAAGGAGAAGGGAAACACCATATATTTT. Protein: CASSQDKEKGNTIYF.

The chain has TRBV7-2 and TRBJ1-1; D possibly corresponds to TRBD1 (5 bases). The CDR3 sequence is 16 residues long. The V gene's germline CDR1 is SGHTA and CDR2 FQGNSA. Deletions cut 5 bases from V and 0 bases from J, with 16 bases between. The CDR3, as DNA: TGTGCCAGCAGCACCCAGGGTCTTCCCATGAACACTGAAGCTTTCTTT. Translating gives CASSTQGLPMNTEAFF.

The CDR3 DNA reads TGTGCCAGCAGCCGACAGCGGCGGGGGGGGAGTGATACGCAGTATTTT. This gives the protein CASSRQRRGGSDTQYF. V usage is TRBV11-1 and J usage is TRBJ2-3, with TRBD2 identical over 9 bases. The CDR3 contains 16 residues. The V gene's germline CDR1 is SGHAT and CDR2 FQDESV (reference sequence). Trimming at V came to 5 bases and at J to 6 bases, leaving 12 bases not matched to a gene.

This clone has just one count. The chain employs TRBV4-3 and TRBJ1-1; 7 nucleotides align to TRBD1. After removal of 1 base from V and 2 bases from J, the junction contained 1 base not matched to a gene. The germline V gene encodes CDR1 LGHNA and CDR2 YSLEER. The CDR3 is made up of 14 amino acids. CDR3 DNA: TGCGCCAGCAGCCAAGGACAGGGAAACACTGAAGCTTTCTTT. This codes for CASSQGQGNTEAFF.